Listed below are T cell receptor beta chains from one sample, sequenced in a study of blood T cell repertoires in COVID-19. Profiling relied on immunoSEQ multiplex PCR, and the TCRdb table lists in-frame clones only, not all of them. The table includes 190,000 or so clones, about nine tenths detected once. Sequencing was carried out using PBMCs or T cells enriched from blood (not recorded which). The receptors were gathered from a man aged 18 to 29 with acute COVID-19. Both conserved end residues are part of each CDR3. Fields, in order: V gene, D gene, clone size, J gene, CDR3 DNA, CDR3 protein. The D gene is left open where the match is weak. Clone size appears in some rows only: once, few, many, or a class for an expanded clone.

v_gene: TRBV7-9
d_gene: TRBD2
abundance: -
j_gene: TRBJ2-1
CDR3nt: TGTGCCACTTTGGGACAAGCGGGAGGCGCCTACAATGAGCAGTTCTTC
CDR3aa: CATLGQAGGAYNEQFF

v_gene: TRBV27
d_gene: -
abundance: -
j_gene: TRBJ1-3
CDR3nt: TGTGCCAGCAGTTTAGGTACAGACGGTGGAAACACCATATATTTT
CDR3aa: CASSLGTDGGNTIYF

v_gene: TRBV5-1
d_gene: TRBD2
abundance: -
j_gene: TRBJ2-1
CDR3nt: TGCGCCAGCAGTTCCGGGACTAGCGGGGTGGTTACCTACAATGAGCAGTTCTTC
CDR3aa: CASSSGTSGVVTYNEQFF

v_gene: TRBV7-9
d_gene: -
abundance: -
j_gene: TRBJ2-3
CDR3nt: TGTGCCAGCGAGTACCCAGATACGCAGTATTTT
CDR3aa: CASEYPDTQYF

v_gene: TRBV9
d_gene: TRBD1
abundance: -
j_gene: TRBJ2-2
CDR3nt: TGTGCCAGCAGCCCCCGGACAGGGGGCGGAAGGACCGGGGAGCTGTTTTTT
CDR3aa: CASSPRTGGGRTGELFF

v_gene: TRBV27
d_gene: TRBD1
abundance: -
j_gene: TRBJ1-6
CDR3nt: TGTGCCAGCAAAACCGGGACAGCGAATTCACCCCTCCACTTT
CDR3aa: CASKTGTANSPLHF

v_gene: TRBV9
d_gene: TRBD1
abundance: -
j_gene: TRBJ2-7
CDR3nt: TGTGCCAGCAGCGTCCGGGACAGCTCCTACGAGCAGTACTTC
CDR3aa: CASSVRDSSYEQYF

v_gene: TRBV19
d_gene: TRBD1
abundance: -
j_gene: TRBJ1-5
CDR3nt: TGTGCCAGCAGACAGGGGGGAAGCAATCAGCCCCAGCATTTT
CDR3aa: CASRQGGSNQPQHF

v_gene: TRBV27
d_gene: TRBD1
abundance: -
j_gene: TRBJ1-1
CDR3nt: TGTGCCAGCAGTTTATTAGTATGGGGACAGGGGGAGACGAACACTGAAGCTTTCTTT
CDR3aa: CASSLLVWGQGETNTEAFF

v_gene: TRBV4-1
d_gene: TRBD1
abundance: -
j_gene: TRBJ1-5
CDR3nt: TGCGCCAGCAGCCCACAGACAGGGGGGAATCAGCCCCAGCATTTT
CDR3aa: CASSPQTGGNQPQHF

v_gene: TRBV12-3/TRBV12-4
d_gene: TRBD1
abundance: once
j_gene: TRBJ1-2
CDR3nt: TGTGCCAGCATTCCCGGACAGGGGAGCGGCTACACCTTC
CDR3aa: CASIPGQGSGYTF

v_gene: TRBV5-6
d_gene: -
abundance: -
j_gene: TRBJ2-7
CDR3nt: TGTGCCAGCAGCTTCTTTCACAGCTACGAGCAGTACTTC
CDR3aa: CASSFFHSYEQYF

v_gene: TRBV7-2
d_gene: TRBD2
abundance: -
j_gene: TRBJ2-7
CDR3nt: TGTGCCAGCAGCCCCCATCCTCGGGATGCGGGAGGAAGCTACGAGCAGTACTTC
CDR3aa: CASSPHPRDAGGSYEQYF

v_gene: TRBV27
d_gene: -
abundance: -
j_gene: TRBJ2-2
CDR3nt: TGTGCCAGCAGTTTACTAGTGGCCGGGGAGCTGTTTTTT
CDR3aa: CASSLLVAGELFF

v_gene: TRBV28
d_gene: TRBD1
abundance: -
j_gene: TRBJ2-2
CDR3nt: TGTGCCAGCAGTTCCGAGGCAGGGGGCGGCGGGGAGCTGTTTTTT
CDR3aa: CASSSEAGGGGELFF

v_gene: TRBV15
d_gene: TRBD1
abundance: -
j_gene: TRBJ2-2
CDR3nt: TGTGCCACCAGAGGCGGACAGGGGGCGAACACCGGGGAGCTGTTTTTT
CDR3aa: CATRGGQGANTGELFF